The clone carrying this TCR beta chain was seen a handful of times. This record belongs to a study of blood T cells in healthy people across ages. A J-beta primer mix and a sample-barcoded 5' primer were used in a second PCR of roughly 6 to 11 cycles. Template switching added a 12-random-nucleotide identifier to every cDNA molecule. One entry per CDR3 protein results from TCRdb running MiXCR on the 5' RACE reads. The sample yields fewer than 650,000 distinct CDR3 sequences, roughly a quarter seen once. The CDR3 has 13 amino acids. Germline CDR1 reads LNHNV; CDR2 reads YYDKDF (reference sequence). With 5 bases removed from V and 4 bases from J, the gap between germline ends came to 11 bases. This sample was also put to use in a study of T cells of mothers and their children.

The chain has TRBV15 and TRBJ1-2; possibly TRBD1 for D (5 bases). The source is a boy between 2 and 10 years old in good health. What was sequenced was blood. CDR3 sequence (DNA): TGTGCCACCAGCCGCAGGGCGGCCTATGGCTACACCTTC. This gives the protein CATSRRAAYGYTF.